The source of this T cell receptor (beta chain) is a study of OX40 agonist ivuxolimab in advanced cancers. Clones were read by immunoSEQ multiplex PCR, and TCRdb kept only the in-frame ones, dropping some. The sample includes some 100,000 clones, less than 95% seen only once; the top ten take over 0.3%. The sequence was collected from an adult with an advanced solid tumor such as melanoma, head and neck, liver or kidney cancer. The sequences come from CD4+ or CD8+ T cells sorted from blood, collected in a trial of the OX40 agonist ivuxolimab.

The CDR3 region is CASRAGTASSYEQYF. In DNA, the CDR3 is TGTGCCAGCAGGGCCGGGACAGCGAGCTCCTACGAGCAGTACTTC. This chain joins TRBV28 and TRBJ2-7; 7 bases agree with TRBD1. The J segment lost 0 bases and the V segment lost 6 bases, leaving 8 bases of the junction unmatched. The germline gives CDR1 MDHEN, CDR2 SYDVKM. The length of the CDR3 is 15 residues.